The 29 T cell receptor beta chains listed next were all sequenced from one sample in a study of T cell repertoires in cytomegalovirus infection. MiXCR, run by TCRdb on the reads, gives a single entry per CDR3 protein. The sample lists approximately 390,000 distinct CDR3 sequences; around a third were seen once. The antigens for these receptors are not known. The sequencing used cultured PBMCs, collected from culture after CMV antigen stimulation. These receptors were collected from a human donor in good health (CMV status not recorded). Some clones in this sample may be carry-over from other donors' samples.

A few counts support this clonotype. CDR3 nucleotide sequence: TGTGCCAGCAGTGCACCAACCGCTTACAGGGGGTCCTACTACGAGCAGTACTTC. Translating it yields CASSAPTAYRGSYYEQYF. The chain combines TRBV28 with TRBJ2-7; 8 bases line up with TRBD1. The length of the CDR3 is 18 residues. With 5 bases clipped from V and 3 bases from J, the junction kept 18 bases outside the gene matches. Germline V CDR1 and CDR2: MDHEN, SYDVKM.

This sequence joins TRBV7-6 and TRBJ2-1; D might be TRBD2 (5 bases). Germline assignment: CDR1 SGHVS and CDR2 FNYEAQ. Trimming pared 5 bases from V and 3 bases from J, leaving 20 bases between. This CDR3 is 17 amino acids long. The CDR3 bases are TGTGCCAGCAGCAACCCTCCTCGAAGCGGCCTCTACAATGAGCAGTTCTTC. Translated, it gives CASSNPPRSGLYNEQFF.

V and J are TRBV5-1 and TRBJ2-1; 11 nucleotides line up with TRBD2. Looked up from germline, CDR1 is SGHRS and CDR2 is YFSETQ. This CDR3 spans 16 amino acids. Losses at the gene ends were 1 base for V and 4 bases for J; bases not matched to a gene: 4. This CDR3 is CASSLLAGGKYNEQFF. In nucleotides, the CDR3 is TGCGCCAGCAGCTTGTTAGCGGGAGGGAAATACAATGAGCAGTTCTTC.

This chain links TRBV15 with TRBJ2-5; D is ambiguous. The CDR3 consists of 13 residues. Germline-derived CDR1 and CDR2 are LNHNV and YYDKDF (reference sequence). V was shortened by 3 bases and J by 5 bases, with 10 bases between the two germline ends. CDR3 nucleotides: TGTGCCACCAGCAGTGTCAGGTCGGAGACCCAGTACTTC. Translated, it gives CATSSVRSETQYF.

The chain couples TRBV6-5 to TRBJ2-1, with TRBD2 identical over 13 bases. The CDR3 is 15 residues long. Germline-derived CDR1 and CDR2 are MNHEY and SVGAGI. V lost 7 bases and J lost 10; bases outside the gene matches: 10. In nucleotides, the CDR3 is TGTGCCAGCACTCCAGGACTAGCGGGAGTAGGGGAGCAGTTCTTC. Its protein is CASTPGLAGVGEQFF.

The table lists this clonotype with a few counts. The chain recombines TRBV11-3 with TRBJ2-1; 8 nucleotides align to TRBD2. The CDR3 totals 13 residues. The V gene's germline CDR1 is SGHNT and CDR2 YENEEA. The junction had 3 bases not matched to a gene; V was cut back by 4 bases and J by 7 bases. The chain's CDR3 is CASSSTSENEQFF. For the CDR3, the DNA is TGTGCCAGCAGCTCGACTAGCGAAAATGAGCAGTTCTTC.

This clonotype appeared many times. CDR3 in amino acids: CASSLVDRANTEAFF. Written as DNA, the CDR3 is TGTGCCAGCAGCCTTGTCGACAGGGCCAACACTGAAGCTTTCTTT. This chain connects TRBV7-2 to TRBJ1-1; 7 bases are shared with TRBD1. V shed 5 bases, J shed 2 bases, and the junction held 8 bases outside the gene matches. The germline V gene encodes CDR1 SGHTA and CDR2 FQGNSA. The CDR3 length is 15 residues.

This clonotype turned up a few times. One end of the junction varies from germline; a read error may be responsible. V gene TRBV7-7 combines with J gene TRBJ2-2; D remains unclear. The CDR3 sequence is 12 residues long. The germline V gene has CDR1 SSHAT and CDR2 FNYEAQ (reference sequence). CDR3 DNA sequence: TGTGCTAGCAGCTCGCTCCCCGGGGAGCTGTTTTTT. It is translated as CASSSLPGELFF.

J is TRBJ2-7 and V is TRBV28; D is uncertain. This CDR3 has 12 amino acids. Trimming removed 1 base from V and 3 bases from J, with 4 bases in between. Germline values: CDR1 MDHEN, CDR2 SYDVKM. The CDR3 reads CASSLLDYEQYF. CDR3 coding DNA: TGTGCCAGCAGTTTATTGGACTACGAGCAGTACTTC.

This chain uses TRBV6-1 with TRBJ2-2; tentatively, D is TRBD1 or TRBD2 (6 bases each). Germline CDR1 is MNHNS and CDR2 is SASEGT. This CDR3 region has 17 residues. Trimming removed 6 bases at V and 0 bases at J, with 17 bases between. CDR3 loop: CASSHRASGANTGELFF. CDR3 bases: TGTGCCAGCAGCCACAGGGCTTCGGGAGCGAACACCGGGGAGCTGTTTTTT.

About this clonotype: A junction end diverges from the germline sequence, so it may reflect a read error. The V gene is TRBV19, the J gene TRBJ1-1; 7 bases are shared with TRBD1. Germline values: CDR1 LNHDA, CDR2 SQIVND (reference sequence). The CDR3 sequence is 14 residues long. The CDR3 DNA reads as TGTGCCAATAGTATAGAGGGGGCGAGGACTGAAGCTTTCTTT. Translation: CANSIEGARTEAFF.

This clonotype has more than one count but fewer than ten. V and J are TRBV7-2 and TRBJ2-5; no clear D gene. The V gene lost 5 bases and the J gene lost 7 bases, with 11 bases spanning the gap. The CDR3 consists of 12 residues. Germline assignment: CDR1 SGHTA and CDR2 FQGNSA. The CDR3 bases are TGTGCCAGCAGCGCCGGCCTGGCGACCCAGTACTTC. It codes for CASSAGLATQYF.

The sample holds a few counts of this clonotype. This chain connects TRBV7-9 to TRBJ2-7; D is uncertain. CDR1 is SEHNR and CDR2 is FQNEAQ in the germline V gene (reference sequence). This CDR3 region has 12 residues. The germline V and J ends were trimmed by 1 base and 4 bases, with 5 bases remaining between them. The CDR3 loop is CASSLDQYEQYV. The CDR3 nucleotides read TGTGCCAGCAGCTTAGATCAATACGAGCAGTACGTC.

This clonotype was found a few times. The chain uses TRBV5-1 and TRBJ2-3, with D uncertain. Germline CDR1 is SGHRS and CDR2 is YFSETQ. The CDR3 is 14 residues long. V was shortened by 4 bases and J by 4 bases, with 13 bases between the two germline ends. The CDR3 bases are TGCGCCAGCAGCAACCCTAGAGCCTCAGATACGCAGTATTTT. Translation: CASSNPRASDTQYF.

This clonotype was seen a few times. The chain links TRBV12-3 or TRBV12-4 to TRBJ1-1, with a weak D call TRBD1 (6 bases). The CDR3 extends over 12 amino acids. The V gene lost 7 bases and the J gene lost 6 bases, with 12 bases spanning the gap. This CDR3 is CASTRGMPEAFF. CDR3 DNA: TGTGCCAGCACCAGGGGTATGCCTGAAGCTTTCTTT.

The J gene is TRBJ2-1, the V gene TRBV11-2; perhaps TRBD1 as D (5 bases). The V gene's germline CDR1 is SGHAT and CDR2 FQNNGV. The CDR3 has 13 residues. V was cut by 3 bases and J by 9 bases, with 12 bases left in between. In DNA form, the CDR3 reads TGTGCCAGCAGCTTTCGTCTAGGGGCTGAGCAGTTCTTC. Residues: CASSFRLGAEQFF. Using reference TRBV11-2 and TRBJ2-1 for the parts outside the CDR3, the full variable domain is EAGVAQSPRYKIIEKRQSVAFWCNPISGHATLYWYQQILGQGPKLLIQFQNNGVVDDSQLPKDRFSAERLKGVDSTLKIQPAKLEDSAVYLCASSFRLGAEQFFGPGTRLTVL.

The CDR3 coding sequence is TGTGCCAGCAGCCAAGGACAGGGGGCAATCAATGAGCAGTTCTTC. Protein: CASSQGQGAINEQFF. The rearrangement joins TRBV7-2 to TRBJ2-1, with 11 nucleotides matching TRBD1. CDR1 SGHTA and CDR2 FQGNSA come from the germline V gene. The CDR3 has 15 amino acids. V lost 5 bases to trimming and J lost 6 bases; unmatched junction nucleotides: 6.

This clonotype was recorded many times. This chain uses TRBV4-1 with TRBJ2-1, with D unclear. The CDR3 length is 14 residues. Looked up from germline, CDR1 is MGHRA and CDR2 is YSYEKL. Trimming took off 3 bases at V and 8 bases at J, with 14 bases between the two ends. The CDR3 loop reads CASSHPVRSDEQFF. As DNA, the CDR3 is TGCGCCAGCAGCCACCCGGTACGGTCCGATGAGCAGTTCTTC.

The CDR3 DNA reads TGTGCCAGCAGTTCGTTCGGCACCTCTGGGGCCAACGTCCTGACTTTC. Translation: CASSSFGTSGANVLTF. This sequence joins TRBV25-1 and TRBJ2-6, with unresolved D. Germline CDR1 and CDR2: MGHDK and SYGVNS. Trimming took 5 bases from V and 0 from J, leaving 11 bases between them. This CDR3 is built from 16 residues.

The chain employs TRBV4-1 and TRBJ2-2, with D possibly matching TRBD2 (6 bases). The V and J ends lost 3 bases and 7 bases respectively, with 12 bases between them. The germline V gene has CDR1 MGHRA and CDR2 YSYEKL. This CDR3 is built from 14 residues. CDR3 coding DNA: TGCGCCAGCAGCCATTCGGGAGTCATCGGGGAGCTGTTTTTT. This gives the protein CASSHSGVIGELFF.

J is TRBJ2-1 and V is TRBV2; a possible D gene is TRBD1 (5 bases). The CDR3 spans 15 residues. V lost 7 bases to trimming and J lost 6 bases, with 19 bases between them. Germline V lookup: CDR1 SNHLY, CDR2 FYNNEI. The CDR3 DNA is TGTGCCAGCACCGCGACAGCTACTACCCCCAATGAGCAGTTCTTC. Translation: CASTATATTPNEQFF.

This clonotype was counted a few times. The rearrangement links TRBV12-3 or TRBV12-4 to TRBJ2-7; 11 bases are a match to TRBD1. The ends lost 3 bases at V and 7 bases at J; junction bases unmatched: 5. The CDR3 contains 14 residues. CDR3 DNA sequence: TGTGCCAGCAGTTTGGGACAGGGGGTGGAGGAGCAGTACGTC. Translation: CASSLGQGVEEQYV.

This clonotype was counted between two and nine times. The J gene is TRBJ1-2, the V gene TRBV29-1, with D possibly being TRBD1 (5 bases). V lost 0 bases and J lost 4, with 18 bases in between. The CDR3 covers 16 residues. In germline, CDR1 is SQVTM, CDR2 ANQGSEA. The CDR3 DNA follows: TGCAGCGTTGAAGATCGTAGCGCTAGGGGAAGCTATGGCTACACCTTC. Translated: CSVEDRSARGSYGYTF.

This clonotype was detected a few times. In DNA, the CDR3 is TGTGCCAGCAGTTACTCAAGTCAGTCAGATACGCAGTATTTT. Residues: CASSYSSQSDTQYF. The V and J genes are TRBV6-5 and TRBJ2-3; D not resolved. V was pared by 0 bases and J by 4 bases, with 8 bases between. CDR1 and CDR2 from the germline V gene are MNHEY and SVGAGI. This CDR3 spans 14 amino acids.

In this sample, this clonotype turned up a few times. The CDR3 sequence is CASSYSPARTNEQFF. The DNA for the CDR3 is TGTGCCAGCAGTTACTCCCCCGCCAGGACCAATGAGCAGTTCTTC. This rearrangement joins TRBV6-2 or TRBV6-3 to TRBJ2-1; D gene uncertain. Germline V lookup: CDR1 MNHEY, CDR2 SVGEGT. Trimming removed 0 bases at V and 6 bases at J, with 12 bases between. There are 15 residues in the CDR3.

This chain links TRBV6-2 or TRBV6-3 with TRBJ1-1; 7 bases agree with TRBD1. There are 16 residues in the CDR3. The V and J ends lost 6 bases and 2 bases, in that order; junction bases with no gene match: 12. Germline V CDR1 and CDR2: MNHEY, SVGEGT. The CDR3 spells CASRRRSGTVNTEAFF. CDR3 coding DNA: TGTGCCAGCAGACGACGGTCCGGGACAGTTAACACTGAAGCTTTCTTT.

This clonotype was counted at least ten times. The genes are TRBV7-2 and TRBJ2-5, with 15 positions matching TRBD2. This CDR3 contains 22 residues. The trim removed 4 bases at V and 5 bases at J, leaving 23 bases unmatched. The germline V gene encodes CDR1 SGHTA and CDR2 FQGNSA. CDR3: CASSSSALGSRTSGRAGETQYF. The CDR3 DNA reads as TGTGCCAGCAGCTCATCCGCCTTGGGCTCCAGGACTAGCGGGAGGGCTGGGGAGACCCAGTACTTC.

This clonotype was detected only a few times. The J gene is TRBJ2-3, the V gene TRBV7-2, with TRBD2 as a possible D gene (6 bases). This CDR3 is built from 14 residues. The ends were cut back, 6 bases at V and 10 bases at J, with 20 bases in the middle. Germline V gene lookup returns CDR1 SGHTA and CDR2 FQGNSA. Written as DNA, the CDR3 is TGTGCCAGCAGTCGCGGGACTCCGGGCTTTGCGCAGTATTTT. Amino acids: CASSRGTPGFAQYF.

The rearrangement uses TRBV10-3 and TRBJ2-1; 9 nucleotides match TRBD2. V shed 6 bases, J shed 8 bases, and the junction held 11 bases outside the gene matches. The germline CDR1 and CDR2 sequences are ENHRY and SYGVKD. The CDR3 sequence is 15 residues long. CDR3 sequence (DNA): TGTGCCATCAGCCCCCGGCTAGCGGGACTGTATGAGCAGTTCTTC. Its translation is CAISPRLAGLYEQFF.